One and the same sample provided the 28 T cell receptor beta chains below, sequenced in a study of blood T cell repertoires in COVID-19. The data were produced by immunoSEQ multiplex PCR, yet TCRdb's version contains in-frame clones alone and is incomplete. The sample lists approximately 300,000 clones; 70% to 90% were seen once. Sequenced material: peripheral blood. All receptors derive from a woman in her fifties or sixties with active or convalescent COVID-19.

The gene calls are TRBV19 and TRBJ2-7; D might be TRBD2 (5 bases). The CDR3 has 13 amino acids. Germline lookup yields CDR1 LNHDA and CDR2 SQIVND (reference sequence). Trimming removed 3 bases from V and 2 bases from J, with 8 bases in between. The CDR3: CASSIGEAYEQYF. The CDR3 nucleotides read TGTGCCAGTAGTATCGGGGAAGCCTACGAGCAGTACTTC.

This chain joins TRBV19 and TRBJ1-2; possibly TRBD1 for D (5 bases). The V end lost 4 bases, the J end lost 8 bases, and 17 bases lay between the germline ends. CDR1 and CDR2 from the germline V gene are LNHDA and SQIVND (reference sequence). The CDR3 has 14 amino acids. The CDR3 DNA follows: TGTGCCAGTAGTACGCAGGGCAGGGTCGGCGGCTACACCTTC. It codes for CASSTQGRVGGYTF.

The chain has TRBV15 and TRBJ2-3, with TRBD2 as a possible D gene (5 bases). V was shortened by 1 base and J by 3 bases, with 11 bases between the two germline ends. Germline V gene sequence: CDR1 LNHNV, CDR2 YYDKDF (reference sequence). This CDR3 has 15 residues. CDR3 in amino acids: CATSRVELGTDTQYF. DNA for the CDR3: TGTGCCACCAGCAGAGTGGAACTAGGGACAGATACGCAGTATTTT. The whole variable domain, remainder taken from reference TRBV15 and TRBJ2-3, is DAMVIQNPRYQVTQFGKPVTLSCSQTLNHNVMYWYQQKSSQAPKLLFHYYDKDFNNEADTPDNFQSRRPNTSFCFLDIRSPGLGDTAMYLCATSRVELGTDTQYFGPGTRLTVL.

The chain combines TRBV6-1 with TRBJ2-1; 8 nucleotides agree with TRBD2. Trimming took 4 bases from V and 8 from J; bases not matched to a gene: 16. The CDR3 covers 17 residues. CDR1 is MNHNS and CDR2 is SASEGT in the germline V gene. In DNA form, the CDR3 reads TGTGCCAGCAGTGGGGCCCGTGGAGCGGGAGCTCCTGATGAGCAGTTCTTC. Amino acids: CASSGARGAGAPDEQFF.

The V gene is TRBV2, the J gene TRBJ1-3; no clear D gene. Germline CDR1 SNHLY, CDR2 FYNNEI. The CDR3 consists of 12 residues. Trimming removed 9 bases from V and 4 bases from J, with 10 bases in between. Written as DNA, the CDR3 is TGTGCCAGTTCACTTGAGGGAAACACCATATATTTT. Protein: CASSLEGNTIYF. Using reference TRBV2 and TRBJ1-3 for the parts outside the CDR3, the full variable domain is EPEVTQTPSHQVTQMGQEVILRCVPISNHLYFYWYRQILGQKVEFLVSFYNNEISEKSEIFDDQFSVERPDGSNFTLKIRSTKLEDSAMYFCASSLEGNTIYFGEGSWLTVV.

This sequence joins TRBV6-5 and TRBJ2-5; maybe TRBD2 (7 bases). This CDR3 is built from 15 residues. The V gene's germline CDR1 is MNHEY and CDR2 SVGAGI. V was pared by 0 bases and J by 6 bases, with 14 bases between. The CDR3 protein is CASSYSRGGRKTQYF. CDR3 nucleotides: TGTGCCAGCAGTTACTCGCGCGGGGGCCGTAAGACCCAGTACTTC.

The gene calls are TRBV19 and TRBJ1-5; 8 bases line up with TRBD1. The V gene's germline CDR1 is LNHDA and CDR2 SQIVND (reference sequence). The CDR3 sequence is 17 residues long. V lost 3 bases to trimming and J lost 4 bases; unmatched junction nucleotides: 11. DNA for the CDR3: TGTGCCAGTAGTATTATCAGGGGGCGTAGGGTGAATCAGCCCCAGCATTTT. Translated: CASSIIRGRRVNQPQHF.

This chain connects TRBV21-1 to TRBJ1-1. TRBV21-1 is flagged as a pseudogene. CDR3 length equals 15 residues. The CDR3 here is CASSRRKEMNTEAFF. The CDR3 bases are TGTGCCAGCAGCAGACGGAAGGAGATGAACACTGAAGCTTTCTTT.

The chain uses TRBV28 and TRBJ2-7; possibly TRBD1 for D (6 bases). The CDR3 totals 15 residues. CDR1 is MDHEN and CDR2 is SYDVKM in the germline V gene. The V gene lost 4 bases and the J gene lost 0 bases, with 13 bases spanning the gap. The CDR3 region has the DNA TGTGCCAGCAGTTGGAAGGGGGTTGCCTCCTACGAGCAGTACTTC. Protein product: CASSWKGVASYEQYF. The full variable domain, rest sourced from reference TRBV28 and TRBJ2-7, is DVKVTQSSRYLVKRTGEKVFLECVQDMDHENMFWYRQDPGLGLRLIYFSYDVKMKEKGDIPEGYSVSREKKERFSLILESASTNQTSMYLCASSWKGVASYEQYFGPGTRLTVT.

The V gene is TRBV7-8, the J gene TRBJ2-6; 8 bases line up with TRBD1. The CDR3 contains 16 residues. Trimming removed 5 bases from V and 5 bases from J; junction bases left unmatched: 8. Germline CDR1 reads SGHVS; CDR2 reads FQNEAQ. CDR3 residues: CASSPSGGYWANVLTF. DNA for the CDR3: TGTGCCAGCAGCCCCTCAGGGGGCTATTGGGCCAACGTCCTGACTTTC. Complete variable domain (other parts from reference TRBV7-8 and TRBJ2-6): GAGVSQSPRYKVAKRGQDVALRCDPISGHVSLFWYQQALGQGPEFLTYFQNEAQLDKSGLPSDRFFAERPEGSVSTLKIQRTQQEDSAVYLCASSPSGGYWANVLTFGAGSRLTVL.

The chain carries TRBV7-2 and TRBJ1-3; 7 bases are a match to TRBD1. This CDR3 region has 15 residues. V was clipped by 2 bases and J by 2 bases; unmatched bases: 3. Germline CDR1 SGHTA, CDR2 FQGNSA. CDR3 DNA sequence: TGTGCCAGCAGCTTACAGGGGGATGCTGGAAACACCATATATTTT. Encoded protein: CASSLQGDAGNTIYF.

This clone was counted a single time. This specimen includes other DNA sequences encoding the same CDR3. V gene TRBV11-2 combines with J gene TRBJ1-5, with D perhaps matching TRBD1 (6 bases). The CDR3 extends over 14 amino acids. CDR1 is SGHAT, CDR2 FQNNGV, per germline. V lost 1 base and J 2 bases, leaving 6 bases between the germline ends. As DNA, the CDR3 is TGTGCCAGCAGCTTAGGGACAGGCAATCAGCCCCAGCATTTT. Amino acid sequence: CASSLGTGNQPQHF.

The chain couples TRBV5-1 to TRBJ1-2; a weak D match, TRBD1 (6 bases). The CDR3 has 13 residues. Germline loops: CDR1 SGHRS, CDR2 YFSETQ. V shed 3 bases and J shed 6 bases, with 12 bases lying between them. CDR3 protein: CASSSQGRHGYTF. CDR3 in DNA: TGCGCCAGCAGCTCCCAGGGGCGACATGGCTACACCTTC. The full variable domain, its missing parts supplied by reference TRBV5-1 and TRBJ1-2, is KAGVTQTPRYLIKTRGQQVTLSCSPISGHRSVSWYQQTPGQGLQFLFEYFSETQRNKGNFPGRFSGRQFSNSRSEMNVSTLELGDSALYLCASSSQGRHGYTFGSGTRLTVV.

Here the CDR3 reads CASSLTGTSLDEQFF. The CDR3 bases are TGTGCCAGCAGCTTGACCGGGACTAGCCTCGATGAGCAGTTCTTC. V is TRBV11-2 and J is TRBJ2-1; 9 positions agree with TRBD2. Per germline, CDR1 SGHAT and CDR2 FQNNGV. J gave up 8 bases and V 3 bases, and 8 bases lay outside the gene matches. The CDR3 extends over 15 amino acids.

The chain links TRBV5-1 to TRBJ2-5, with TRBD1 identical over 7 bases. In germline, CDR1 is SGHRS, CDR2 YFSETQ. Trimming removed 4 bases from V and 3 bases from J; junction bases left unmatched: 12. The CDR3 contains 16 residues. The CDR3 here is CASSITAGTAKETQYF. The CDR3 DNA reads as TGCGCCAGCAGCATCACAGCCGGGACAGCCAAAGAGACCCAGTACTTC.

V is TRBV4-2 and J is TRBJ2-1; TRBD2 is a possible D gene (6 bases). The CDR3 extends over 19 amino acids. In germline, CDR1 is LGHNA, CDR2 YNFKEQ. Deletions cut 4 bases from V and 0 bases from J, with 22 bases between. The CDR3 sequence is CASSPSPGDMSFSYNEQFF. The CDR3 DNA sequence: TGTGCCAGCAGCCCCTCGCCGGGAGACATGTCTTTCTCCTACAATGAGCAGTTCTTC.

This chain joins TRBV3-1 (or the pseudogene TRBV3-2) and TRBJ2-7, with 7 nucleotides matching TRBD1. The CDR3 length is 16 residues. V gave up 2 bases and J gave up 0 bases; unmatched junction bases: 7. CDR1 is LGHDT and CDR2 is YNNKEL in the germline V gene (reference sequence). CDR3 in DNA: TGTGCCAGCAGCCAAACCGGGACAGTGGTCTCCTACGAGCAGTACTTC. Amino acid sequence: CASSQTGTVVSYEQYF.

The CDR3 here is CASSLSQGATEAFF. In DNA, the CDR3 is TGTGCCAGCAGCTTAAGCCAGGGGGCTACTGAAGCTTTCTTT. The chain employs TRBV7-8 and TRBJ1-1; TRBD1 matches 8 bases. V gave up 2 bases and J gave up 5 bases; unmatched junction bases: 4. Germline V gives CDR1 SGHVS, CDR2 FQNEAQ. CDR3 length: 14 amino acids.

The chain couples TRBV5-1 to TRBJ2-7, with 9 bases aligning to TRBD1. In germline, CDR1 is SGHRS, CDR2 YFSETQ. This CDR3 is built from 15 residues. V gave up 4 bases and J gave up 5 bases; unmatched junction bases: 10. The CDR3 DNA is TGCGCCAGCAGCGTTGGGGACAGGGAGGAGGACGAGCAGTACTTC. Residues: CASSVGDREEDEQYF. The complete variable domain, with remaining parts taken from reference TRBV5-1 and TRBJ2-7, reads KAGVTQTPRYLIKTRGQQVTLSCSPISGHRSVSWYQQTPGQGLQFLFEYFSETQRNKGNFPGRFSGRQFSNSRSEMNVSTLELGDSALYLCASSVGDREEDEQYFGPGTRLTVT.

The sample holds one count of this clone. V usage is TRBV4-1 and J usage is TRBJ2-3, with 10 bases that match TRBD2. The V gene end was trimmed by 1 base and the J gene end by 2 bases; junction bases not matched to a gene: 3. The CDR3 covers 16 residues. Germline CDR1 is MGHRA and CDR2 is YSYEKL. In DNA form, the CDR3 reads TGCGCCAGCAGCCAAGTAGCGGGGGGTTACACAGATACGCAGTATTTT. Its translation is CASSQVAGGYTDTQYF.

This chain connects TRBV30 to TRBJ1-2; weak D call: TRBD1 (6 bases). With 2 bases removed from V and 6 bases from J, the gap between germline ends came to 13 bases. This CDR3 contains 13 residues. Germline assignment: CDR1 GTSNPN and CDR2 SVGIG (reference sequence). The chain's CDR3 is CAWSLQGLDGYTF. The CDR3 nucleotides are TGTGCCTGGAGTCTGCAGGGGTTGGATGGCTACACCTTC.

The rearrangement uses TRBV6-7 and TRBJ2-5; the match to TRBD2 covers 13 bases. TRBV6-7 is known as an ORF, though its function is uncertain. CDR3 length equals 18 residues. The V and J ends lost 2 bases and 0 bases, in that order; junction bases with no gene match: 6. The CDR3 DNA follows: TGTGCCAGCAGTTACAGTGGACTAGCGGGAGATTACCAAGAGACCCAGTACTTC. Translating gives CASSYSGLAGDYQETQYF.

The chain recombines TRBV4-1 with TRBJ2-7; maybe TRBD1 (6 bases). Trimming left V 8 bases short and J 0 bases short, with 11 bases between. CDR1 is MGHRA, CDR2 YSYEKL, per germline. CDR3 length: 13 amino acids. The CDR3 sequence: CASRDMSSYEQYF. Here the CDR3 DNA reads TGCGCCAGCCGGGACATGAGCTCCTACGAGCAGTACTTC.

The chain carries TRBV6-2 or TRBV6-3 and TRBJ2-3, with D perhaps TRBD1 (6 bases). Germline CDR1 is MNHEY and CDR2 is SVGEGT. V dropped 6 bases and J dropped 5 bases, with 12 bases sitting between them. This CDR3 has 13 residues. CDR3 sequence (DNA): TGTGCCAGCAGCCTCAGGGGTAGAGATACGCAGTATTTT. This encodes CASSLRGRDTQYF.

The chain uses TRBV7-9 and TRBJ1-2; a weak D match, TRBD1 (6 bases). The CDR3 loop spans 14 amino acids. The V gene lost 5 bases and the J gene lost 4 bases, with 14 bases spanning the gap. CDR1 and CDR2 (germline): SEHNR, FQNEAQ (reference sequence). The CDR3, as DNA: TGTGCCAGCAGCATTGACAGGAAGGCCTATGGCTACACCTTC. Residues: CASSIDRKAYGYTF.

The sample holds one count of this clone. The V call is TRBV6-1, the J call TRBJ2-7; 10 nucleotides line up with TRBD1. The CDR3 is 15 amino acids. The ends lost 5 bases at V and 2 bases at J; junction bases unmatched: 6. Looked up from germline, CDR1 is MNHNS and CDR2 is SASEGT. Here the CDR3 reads CASSQQGQGPYEQYF. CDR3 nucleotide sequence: TGTGCCAGCAGTCAGCAGGGACAGGGGCCCTACGAGCAGTACTTC.

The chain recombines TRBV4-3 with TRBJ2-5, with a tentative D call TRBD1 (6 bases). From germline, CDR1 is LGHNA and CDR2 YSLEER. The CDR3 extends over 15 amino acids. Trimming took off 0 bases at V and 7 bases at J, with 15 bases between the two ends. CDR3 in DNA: TGCGCCAGCAGCCAAGAGGTGGGCATCAGGGGGACCCAGTACTTC. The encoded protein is CASSQEVGIRGTQYF.

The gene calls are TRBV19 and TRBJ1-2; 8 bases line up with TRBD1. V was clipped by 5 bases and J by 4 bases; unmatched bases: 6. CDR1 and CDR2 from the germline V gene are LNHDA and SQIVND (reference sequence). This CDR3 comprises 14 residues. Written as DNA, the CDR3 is TGTGCCAGTAGTCCTTCAGGGGGCTTCTATGGCTACACCTTC. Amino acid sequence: CASSPSGGFYGYTF.